This T cell receptor beta chain was profiled in a study of response to subunit inactivated influenza vaccine. The CDR3 loop spans 16 amino acids. V lost 8 bases to trimming and J lost 4 bases, with 18 bases between them. Germline lookup yields CDR1 MDHEN and CDR2 SYDVKM. TCRdb called the RT-PCR reads again in MiXCR, with one record for every CDR3 protein. The top ten hold 10% of the sample, which has about 310,000 distinct CDR3 sequences, over 20% seen once. Broader study findings: A suggestion made by the authors is that each seasonal influenza vaccination recruits few new T cells.

This clonotype was recorded a few times. Its antigen is unidentified. Sequences were derived from PBMCs from blood, sampled approximately 20 months after vaccination. The chain is built from TRBV28 and TRBJ1-6; no firm D call. This receptor was identified in a man aged 50-75 years who received an inactivated influenza vaccine. The DNA of the CDR3 is TGTGCCAGCGGCCGTGGAGGGCAGAGTTATAATTCACCCCTCCACTTT. Protein sequence: CASGRGGQSYNSPLHF.